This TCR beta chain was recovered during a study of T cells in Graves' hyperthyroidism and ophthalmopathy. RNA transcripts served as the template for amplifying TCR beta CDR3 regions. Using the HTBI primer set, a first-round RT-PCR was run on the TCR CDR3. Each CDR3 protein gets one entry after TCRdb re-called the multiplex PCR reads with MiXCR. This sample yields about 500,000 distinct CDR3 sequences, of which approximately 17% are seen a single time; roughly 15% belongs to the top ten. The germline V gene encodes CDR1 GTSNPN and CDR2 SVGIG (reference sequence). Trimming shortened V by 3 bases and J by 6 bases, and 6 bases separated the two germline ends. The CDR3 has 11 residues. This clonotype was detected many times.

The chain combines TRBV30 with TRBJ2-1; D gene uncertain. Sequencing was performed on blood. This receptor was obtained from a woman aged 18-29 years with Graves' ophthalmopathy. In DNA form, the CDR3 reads TGTGCCTGGAGCGGCTCCAATGAGCAGTTCTTC. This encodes CAWSGSNEQFF. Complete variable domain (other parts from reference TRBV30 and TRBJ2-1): SQTIHQWPATLVQPVGSPLSLECTVEGTSNPNLYWYRQAAGRGLQLLFYSVGIGQISSEVPQNLSASRPQDRQFILSSKKLLLSDSGFYLCAWSGSNEQFFGPGTRLTVL.